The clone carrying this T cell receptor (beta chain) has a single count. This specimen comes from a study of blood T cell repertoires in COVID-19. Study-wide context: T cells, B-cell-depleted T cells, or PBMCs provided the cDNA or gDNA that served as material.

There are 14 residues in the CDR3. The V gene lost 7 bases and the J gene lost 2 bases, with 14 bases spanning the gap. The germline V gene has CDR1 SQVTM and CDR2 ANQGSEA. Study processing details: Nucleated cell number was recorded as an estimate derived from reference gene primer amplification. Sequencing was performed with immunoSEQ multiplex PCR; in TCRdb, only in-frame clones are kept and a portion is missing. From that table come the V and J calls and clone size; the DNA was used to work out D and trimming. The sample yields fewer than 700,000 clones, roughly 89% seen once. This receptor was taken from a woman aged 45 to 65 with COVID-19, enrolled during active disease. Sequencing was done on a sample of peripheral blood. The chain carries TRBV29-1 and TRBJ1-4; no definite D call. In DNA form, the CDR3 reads TGCAGCGCCAGCCCCGAGGTTACTAATGAAAAACTGTTTTTT. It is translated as CSASPEVTNEKLFF. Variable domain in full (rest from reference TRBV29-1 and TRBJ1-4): SAVISQKPSRDICQRGTSLTIQCQVDSQVTMMFWYRQQPGQSLTLIATANQGSEATYESGFVIDKFPISRPNLTFSTLTVSNMSPEDSSIYLCSASPEVTNEKLFFGSGTQLSVL.